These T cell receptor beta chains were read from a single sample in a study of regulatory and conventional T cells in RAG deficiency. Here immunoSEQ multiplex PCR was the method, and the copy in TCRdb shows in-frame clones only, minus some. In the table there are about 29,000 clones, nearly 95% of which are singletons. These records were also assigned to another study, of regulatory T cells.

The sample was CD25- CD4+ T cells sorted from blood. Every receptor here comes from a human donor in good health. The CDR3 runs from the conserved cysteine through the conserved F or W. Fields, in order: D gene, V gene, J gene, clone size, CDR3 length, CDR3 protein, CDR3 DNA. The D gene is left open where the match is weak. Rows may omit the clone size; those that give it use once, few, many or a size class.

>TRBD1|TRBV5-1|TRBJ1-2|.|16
CASSLVGQGINYGYTF
TGCGCCAGCAGCTTGGTGGGACAGGGGATTAACTATGGCTACACCTTC
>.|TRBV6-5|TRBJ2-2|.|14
CASSYSRSTGELFF
TGTGCCAGCAGTTACTCGAGAAGCACCGGGGAGCTGTTTTTT
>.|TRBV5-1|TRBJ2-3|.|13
CASSFGDTDTQYF
TGCGCCAGCAGCTTCGGGGACACAGATACGCAGTATTTT
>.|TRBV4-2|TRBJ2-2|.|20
CASSQGQQGLAGEFSGELFF
TGTGCCAGCAGCCAGGGGCAACAGGGATTGGCAGGGGAGTTCTCCGGGGAGCTGTTTTTT
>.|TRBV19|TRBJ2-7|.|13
CASSTRVHYEQYF
TGTGCCAGTAGTACCAGGGTTCACTACGAGCAGTACTTC
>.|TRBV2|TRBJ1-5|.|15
CASSVRQEGNQPQHF
TGTGCCAGCAGTGTCCGGCAAGAGGGCAATCAGCCCCAGCATTTT
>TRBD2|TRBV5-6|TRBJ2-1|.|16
CASSLLAGGRGDEQFF
TGTGCCAGCAGCTTGCTAGCGGGGGGCCGGGGTGATGAGCAGTTCTTC
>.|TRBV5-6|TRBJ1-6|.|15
CASSLASTVNSPLHF
TGTGCCAGCAGCTTGGCATCGACAGTAAATTCACCCCTCCACTTT
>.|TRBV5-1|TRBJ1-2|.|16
CASSSIGTRGLYGYTF
TGCGCCAGCAGCTCCATCGGGACACGCGGGCTCTATGGCTACACCTTC
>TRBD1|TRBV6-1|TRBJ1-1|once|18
CASSVTGGAGRMNTEAFF
TGTGCCAGCAGTGTTACAGGGGGCGCGGGGCGCATGAACACTGAAGCTTTCTTT
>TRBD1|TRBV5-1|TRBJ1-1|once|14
CASSLGQAITEAFF
TGCGCCAGCAGCTTAGGACAGGCGATCACTGAAGCTTTCTTT
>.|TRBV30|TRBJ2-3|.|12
CAWNRGSDTQYF
TGTGCCTGGAATAGGGGCTCAGATACGCAGTATTTT
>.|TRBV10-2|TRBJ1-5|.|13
CASRQGGNQPQHF
TGCGCCAGCAGACAGGGTGGCAATCAGCCCCAGCATTTT
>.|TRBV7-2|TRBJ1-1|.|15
CASSPQSLSDTEAFF
TGTGCCAGCAGCCCCCAGTCTTTAAGCGACACTGAAGCTTTCTTT
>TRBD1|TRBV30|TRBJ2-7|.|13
CAWSAGGLYEQYF
TGTGCCTGGAGTGCAGGGGGCCTTTACGAGCAGTACTTC
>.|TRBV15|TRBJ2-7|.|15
CATSRDPRDSYEQYF
TGTGCCACCAGCAGAGATCCCCGGGACTCCTACGAGCAGTACTTC
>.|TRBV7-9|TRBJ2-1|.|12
CASSLIRNEQFF
TGTGCCAGCAGCTTAATTAGAAATGAGCAGTTCTTC
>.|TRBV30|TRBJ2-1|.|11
CAWSVQYEQFF
TGTGCCTGGAGTGTACAGTATGAGCAGTTCTTC
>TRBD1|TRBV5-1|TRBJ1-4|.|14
CASFSGTGGEKLFF
TGCGCCAGCTTTTCGGGGACAGGGGGGGAAAAACTGTTTTTT
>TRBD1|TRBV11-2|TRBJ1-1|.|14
CASRSGQAGTEAFF
TGTGCCAGCAGGTCCGGACAGGCCGGCACTGAAGCTTTCTTT
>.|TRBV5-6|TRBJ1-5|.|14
CASSLGRTVQPQHF
TGTGCCAGCAGCTTGGGGAGGACAGTCCAGCCCCAGCATTTT
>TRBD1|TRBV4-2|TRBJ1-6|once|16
CASSLGTGRINSPLHF
TGTGCCAGCAGCCTCGGGACAGGACGGATTAATTCACCCCTCCACTTT
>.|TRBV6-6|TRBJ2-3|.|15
CASSYSGGGTDTQYF
TGTGCCAGCAGTTACTCAGGGGGGGGCACAGATACGCAGTATTTT
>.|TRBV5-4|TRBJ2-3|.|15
CASSLVGRLVDTQYF
TGTGCCAGCAGCTTGGTTGGCAGGCTCGTAGATACGCAGTATTTT
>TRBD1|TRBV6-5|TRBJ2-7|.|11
CASRRQGRQYF
TGTGCCAGCAGGAGACAGGGAAGGCAGTACTTC
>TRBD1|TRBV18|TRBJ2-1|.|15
CASSQGQGSYNEQFF
TGTGCCAGCTCACAAGGACAGGGCTCCTACAATGAGCAGTTCTTC
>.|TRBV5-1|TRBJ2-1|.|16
CASSQSRDIRYNEQFF
TGCGCCAGCAGCCAAAGCCGGGACATCCGATACAATGAGCAGTTCTTC
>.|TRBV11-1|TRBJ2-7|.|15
CASSPRLVVAYEQYF
TGTGCCAGCAGCCCAAGACTAGTCGTTGCCTACGAGCAGTACTTC
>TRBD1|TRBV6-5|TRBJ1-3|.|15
CASRPTTGRGNTIYF
TGTGCCAGCAGACCCACGACAGGGAGAGGAAACACCATATATTTT
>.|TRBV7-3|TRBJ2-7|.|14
CASSLRGGGGEQYF
TGTGCCAGCAGCTTAAGGGGAGGGGGGGGCGAGCAGTACTTC